This entry lists 11 T cell receptor beta chains sequenced from one sample in a study of T-cell reconstitution after alpha-beta-depleted transplantation in children. Unique molecular identifiers tagged the TCRbeta library. Using its own MiXCR run on the PCR reads, TCRdb lists one record per CDR3 protein. The data contain 700,000 to 950,000 distinct CDR3 sequences, around 17% of them singletons. The sample consisted of PBMCs, mostly from graft donor cells, taken 360 days after TCRalphabeta/CD19-depleted stem cell transplant. These receptors came from a male patient younger than 18 who had a stem cell transplant for acute lymphoblastic leukemia, so the T cells may come from the graft donor.

The rearrangement uses TRBV24-1 and TRBJ2-1; the match to TRBD2 covers 10 bases. The CDR3 totals 13 residues. Germline CDR1 is KGHDR and CDR2 is SFDVKD. Losses at the gene ends were 9 bases for V and 4 bases for J; bases not matched to a gene: 2. CDR3 DNA sequence: TGTGCCACCGGGACTAGCGTATACAATGAGCAGTTCTTC. This encodes CATGTSVYNEQFF.

The J gene is TRBJ1-2, the V gene TRBV20-1, with TRBD1 identical over 10 bases. CDR1 DFQATT and CDR2 SNEGSKA come from the germline V gene (reference sequence). J was trimmed by 6 bases and V by 3 bases; bases with no gene match: 19. The CDR3 extends over 18 amino acids. The CDR3 DNA reads as TGCAGTGCTAGTCAACCCCGGGACAGGGGCCCTAAAATACATGGCTACACCTTC. Translating gives CSASQPRDRGPKIHGYTF.

V usage is TRBV7-6 and J usage is TRBJ2-7, with a weak D call TRBD1 (5 bases). From germline, CDR1 is SGHVS and CDR2 FNYEAQ. V dropped 2 bases and J dropped 5 bases, with 13 bases sitting between them. The CDR3 runs to 14 residues. The CDR3 bases are TGTGCCAGCAGCTTAAAGGGGCCCCTTGACGAGCAGTACTTC. It encodes CASSLKGPLDEQYF.

The chain combines TRBV12-5 with TRBJ2-1; 12 bases are a match to TRBD2. V lost 2 bases to trimming and J lost 9 bases; unmatched junction nucleotides: 11. The CDR3 has 17 amino acids. Per the germline V gene, CDR1 is LGHNT and CDR2 is FRNRAP. As DNA, the CDR3 is TGTGCTAGTGGTTTGATTCTAGCGGGAGGGCAGCATAGTGAGCAGTTCTTC. As protein: CASGLILAGGQHSEQFF.

V and J are TRBV15 and TRBJ2-7; TRBD2 agrees at 8 bases. Trimming took 0 bases from V and 0 from J; bases not matched to a gene: 7. Germline-derived CDR1 and CDR2 are LNHNV and YYDKDF (reference sequence). The CDR3 extends over 17 amino acids. Written as DNA, the CDR3 is TGTGCCACCAGCAGAGATCGGAAGCGGGGGAGCTCCTACGAGCAGTACTTC. Amino acids: CATSRDRKRGSSYEQYF.

The chain employs TRBV2 and TRBJ2-1; 9 bases agree with TRBD2. The CDR3 runs to 13 residues. Trimming at V came to 8 bases and at J to 10 bases, leaving 9 bases not matched to a gene. CDR1 is SNHLY and CDR2 is FYNNEI in the germline V gene. The CDR3 here is CASGLAGLGEQFF. The CDR3 DNA reads TGTGCCAGCGGGCTAGCGGGATTGGGGGAGCAGTTCTTC. The variable domain in full, completed from reference TRBV2 and TRBJ2-1, reads EPEVTQTPSHQVTQMGQEVILRCVPISNHLYFYWYRQILGQKVEFLVSFYNNEISEKSEIFDDQFSVERPDGSNFTLKIRSTKLEDSAMYFCASGLAGLGEQFFGPGTRLTVL.

This clonotype was detected only a few times. The chain links TRBV5-5 to TRBJ1-1; no clear D gene. The CDR3 totals 14 residues. The germline gives CDR1 SGHKS, CDR2 YYEKEE (reference sequence). Trimming removed 1 base at V and 0 bases at J, with 7 bases between. CDR3 loop: CASSLTPVNTEAFF. CDR3 nucleotides: TGTGCCAGCAGCTTGACACCGGTGAACACTGAAGCTTTCTTT. The full variable domain, rest sourced from reference TRBV5-5 and TRBJ1-1, is DAGVTQSPTHLIKTRGQQVTLRCSPISGHKSVSWYQQVLGQGPQFIFQYYEKEERGRGNFPDRFSARQFPNYSSELNVNALLLGDSALYLCASSLTPVNTEAFFGQGTRLTVV.

The chain combines TRBV7-2 with TRBJ1-6; D perhaps matches TRBD1 (6 bases). There are 16 residues in the CDR3. Trimming took 2 bases from V and 3 from J, leaving 11 bases between them. Germline values: CDR1 SGHTA, CDR2 FQGNSA. The CDR3 DNA is TGTGCCAGCAGCTTATTGGACAGACTCTATAATTCACCCCTCCACTTT. This encodes CASSLLDRLYNSPLHF.

This chain connects TRBV4-1 to TRBJ2-5, with TRBD2 matching 14 bases. The germline CDR1 and CDR2 sequences are MGHRA and YSYEKL. V gave up 4 bases and J gave up 5 bases; unmatched junction bases: 9. This CDR3 comprises 17 residues. Here the CDR3 reads CASSPGLAGEFRETQYF. The CDR3 DNA reads TGCGCCAGCAGCCCGGGACTAGCGGGGGAATTCAGGGAGACCCAGTACTTC.

This chain connects TRBV25-1 to TRBJ1-2; TRBD1 aligns across 10 bases. Germline trimming cut 4 bases from V and 7 bases from J; bases unmatched to any gene: 0. The CDR3 is made up of 12 amino acids. Germline V gene sequence: CDR1 MGHDK, CDR2 SYGVNS. The CDR3 sequence is CASSGTGGGYTF. The CDR3 region has the DNA TGTGCCAGCAGTGGGACAGGGGGTGGCTACACCTTC.

This clonotype was counted at least ten times. This chain connects TRBV3-1 to TRBJ2-5, with 8 bases that match TRBD2. Germline loops: CDR1 LGHDT, CDR2 YNNKEL (reference sequence). Losses at the gene ends were 0 bases for V and 1 base for J; bases not matched to a gene: 4. This CDR3 spans 16 amino acids. The CDR3 region is CASSQEASGFQETQYF. The CDR3 DNA sequence: TGTGCCAGCAGCCAAGAGGCTAGCGGGTTCCAAGAGACCCAGTACTTC.